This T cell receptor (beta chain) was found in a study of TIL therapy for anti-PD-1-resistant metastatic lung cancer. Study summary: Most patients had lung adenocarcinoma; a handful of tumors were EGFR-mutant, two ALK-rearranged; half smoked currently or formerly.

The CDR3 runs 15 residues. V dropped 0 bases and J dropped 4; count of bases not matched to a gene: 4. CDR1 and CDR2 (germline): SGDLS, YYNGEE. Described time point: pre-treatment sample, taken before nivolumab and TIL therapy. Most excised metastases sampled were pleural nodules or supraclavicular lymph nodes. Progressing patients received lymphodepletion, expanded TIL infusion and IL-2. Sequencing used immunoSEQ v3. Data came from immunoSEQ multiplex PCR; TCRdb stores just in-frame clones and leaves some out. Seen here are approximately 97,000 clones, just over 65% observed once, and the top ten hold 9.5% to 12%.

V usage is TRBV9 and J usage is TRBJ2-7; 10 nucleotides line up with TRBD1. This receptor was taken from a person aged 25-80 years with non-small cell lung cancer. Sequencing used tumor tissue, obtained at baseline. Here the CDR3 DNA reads TGTGCCAGCAGCGTAGGTGGGACAGGGGTGTACGAGCAGTACTTC. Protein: CASSVGGTGVYEQYF.